This TCR beta chain was sequenced in a study of neurological immune-mediated disorders. Notes on the study in general: Phylogenetically, 18 of 34 multiple sclerosis patients' repertoires fell into one related-CDR3 cluster, a possible signature. Private repertoires in all groups were suggested by the finding that expanded clones across subjects shared no CDR3 amino acid sequences.

This clonotype was counted ten times or more. Its cognate antigen is unknown. Each TCR transcript was tagged with a 10-nucleotide random UMI during 5'RACE. TCRdb independently ran MiXCR on the 5' RACE reads; one entry per CDR3 protein. This table holds around 60,000 distinct CDR3 sequences, about 3.4% found once. Source material: PBMCs. The clonotype was recovered from a woman aged 55-69 years with multiple sclerosis.

DNA for the CDR3: TGCAGTGCTAGAGATCTTTCTGGGGGCTCCTACGAGCAGTACTTC. Amino acid sequence: CSARDLSGGSYEQYF. The V call is TRBV20-1, the J call TRBJ2-7; possibly TRBD1 or TRBD2 for D (5 bases each). V lost 0 bases and J 0 bases, leaving 12 bases between the germline ends. The CDR3 length is 15 residues. Germline loops: CDR1 DFQATT, CDR2 SNEGSKA (reference sequence).